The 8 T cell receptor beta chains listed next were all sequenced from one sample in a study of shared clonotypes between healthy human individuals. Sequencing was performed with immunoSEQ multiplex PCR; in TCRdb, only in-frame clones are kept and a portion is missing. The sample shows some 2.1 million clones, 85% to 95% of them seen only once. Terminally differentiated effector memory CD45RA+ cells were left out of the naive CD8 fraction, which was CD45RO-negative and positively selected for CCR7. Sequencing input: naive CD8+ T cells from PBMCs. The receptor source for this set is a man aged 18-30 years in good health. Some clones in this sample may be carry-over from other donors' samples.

The chain's CDR3 is CASSPIAGGPTGELFF. As DNA, the CDR3 is TGTGCCAGCAGTCCCATAGCGGGAGGGCCGACCGGGGAGCTGTTTTTT. The rearrangement joins TRBV27 to TRBJ2-2; 11 positions agree with TRBD2. After removal of 5 bases from V and 5 bases from J, the junction contained 7 bases not matched to a gene. Germline V CDR1 and CDR2: MNHEY, SMNVEV (reference sequence). The CDR3 spans 16 residues.

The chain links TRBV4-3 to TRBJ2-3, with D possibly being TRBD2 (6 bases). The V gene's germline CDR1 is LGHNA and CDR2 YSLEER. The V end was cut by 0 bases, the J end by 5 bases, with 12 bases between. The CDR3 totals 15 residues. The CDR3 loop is CASSQDTGAVDTQYF. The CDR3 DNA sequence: TGCGCCAGCAGCCAAGATACGGGAGCTGTAGATACGCAGTATTTT.

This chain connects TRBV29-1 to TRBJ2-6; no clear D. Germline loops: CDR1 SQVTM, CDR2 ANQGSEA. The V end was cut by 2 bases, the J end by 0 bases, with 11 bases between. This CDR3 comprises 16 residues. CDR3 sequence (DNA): TGCAGCGTTGAATTTAAGGGATTCTCTGGGGCCAACGTCCTGACTTTC. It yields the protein CSVEFKGFSGANVLTF.

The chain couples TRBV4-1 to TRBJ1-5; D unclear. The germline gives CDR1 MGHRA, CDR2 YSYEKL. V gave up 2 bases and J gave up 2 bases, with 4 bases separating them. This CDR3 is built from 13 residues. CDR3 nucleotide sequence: TGCGCCAGCAGCCAACCCGGCAATCAGCCCCAGCATTTT. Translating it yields CASSQPGNQPQHF.

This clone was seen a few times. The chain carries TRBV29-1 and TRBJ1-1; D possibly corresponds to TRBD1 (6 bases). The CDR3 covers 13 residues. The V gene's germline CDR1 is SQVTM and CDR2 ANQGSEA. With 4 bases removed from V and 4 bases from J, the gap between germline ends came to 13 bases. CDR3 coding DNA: TGCAGCGTTGCCGGGACAAGGGGCACTGAAGCTTTCTTT. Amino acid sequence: CSVAGTRGTEAFF.

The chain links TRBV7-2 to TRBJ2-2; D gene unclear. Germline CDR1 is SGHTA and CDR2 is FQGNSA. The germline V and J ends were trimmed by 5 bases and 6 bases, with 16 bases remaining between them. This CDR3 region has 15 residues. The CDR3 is CASSPRLPPAGELFF. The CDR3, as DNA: TGTGCCAGCAGCCCTCGACTGCCCCCCGCCGGGGAGCTGTTTTTT.

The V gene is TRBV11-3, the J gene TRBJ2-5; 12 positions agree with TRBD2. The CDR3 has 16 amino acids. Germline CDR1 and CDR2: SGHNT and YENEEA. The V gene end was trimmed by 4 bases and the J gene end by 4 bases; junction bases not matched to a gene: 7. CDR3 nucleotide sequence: TGTGCCAGCAGCTCACGACTAGCGGGAGCCGCAGAGACCCAGTACTTC. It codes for CASSSRLAGAAETQYF. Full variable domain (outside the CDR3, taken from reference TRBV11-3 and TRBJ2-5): EAGVVQSPRYKIIEKKQPVAFWCNPISGHNTLYWYLQNLGQGPELLIRYENEEAVDDSQLPKDRFSAERLKGVDSTLKIQPAELGDSAVYLCASSSRLAGAAETQYFGPGTRLLVL.

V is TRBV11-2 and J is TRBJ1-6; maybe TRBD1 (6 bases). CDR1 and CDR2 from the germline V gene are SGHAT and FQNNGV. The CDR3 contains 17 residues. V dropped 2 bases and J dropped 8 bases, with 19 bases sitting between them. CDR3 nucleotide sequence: TGTGCCAGCAGCTTATACCCCGAGACAGGTCGGGATTCACCCCTCCACTTT. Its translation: CASSLYPETGRDSPLHF.